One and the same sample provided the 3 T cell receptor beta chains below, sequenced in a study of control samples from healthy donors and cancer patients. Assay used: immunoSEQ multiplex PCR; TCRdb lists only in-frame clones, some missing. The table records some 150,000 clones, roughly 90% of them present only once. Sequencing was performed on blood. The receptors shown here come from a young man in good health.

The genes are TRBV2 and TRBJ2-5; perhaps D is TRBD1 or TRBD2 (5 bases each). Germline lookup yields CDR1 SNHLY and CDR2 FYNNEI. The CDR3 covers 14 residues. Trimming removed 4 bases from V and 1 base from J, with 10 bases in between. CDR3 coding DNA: TGTGCCAGCAGTGCGGGACCTGTCCAAGAGACCCAGTACTTC. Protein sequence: CASSAGPVQETQYF.

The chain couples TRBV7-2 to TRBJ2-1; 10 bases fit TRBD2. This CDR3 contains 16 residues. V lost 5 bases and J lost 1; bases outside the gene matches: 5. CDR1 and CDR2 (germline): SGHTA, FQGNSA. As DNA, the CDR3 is TGTGCCAGCAGCAATCGGACTAGCGGATCCTACAATGAGCAGTTCTTC. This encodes CASSNRTSGSYNEQFF.

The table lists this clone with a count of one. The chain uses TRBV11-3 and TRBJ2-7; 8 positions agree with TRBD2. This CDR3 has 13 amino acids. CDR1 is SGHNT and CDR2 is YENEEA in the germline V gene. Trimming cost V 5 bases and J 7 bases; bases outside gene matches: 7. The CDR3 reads CASSPGGGWEQYF. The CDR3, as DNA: TGTGCCAGCAGCCCCGGGGGGGGTTGGGAGCAGTACTTC.